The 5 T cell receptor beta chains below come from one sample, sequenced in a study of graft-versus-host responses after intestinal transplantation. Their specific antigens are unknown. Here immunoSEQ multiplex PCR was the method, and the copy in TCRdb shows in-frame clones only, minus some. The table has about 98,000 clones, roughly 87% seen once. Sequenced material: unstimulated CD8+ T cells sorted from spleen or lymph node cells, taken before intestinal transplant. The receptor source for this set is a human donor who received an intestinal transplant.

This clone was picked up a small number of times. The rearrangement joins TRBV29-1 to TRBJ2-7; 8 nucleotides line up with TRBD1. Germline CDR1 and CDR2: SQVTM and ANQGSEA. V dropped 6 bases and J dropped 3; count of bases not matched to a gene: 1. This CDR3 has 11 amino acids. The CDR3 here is CSVQGDYEQYF. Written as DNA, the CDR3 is TGCAGCGTACAGGGGGACTACGAGCAGTACTTC.

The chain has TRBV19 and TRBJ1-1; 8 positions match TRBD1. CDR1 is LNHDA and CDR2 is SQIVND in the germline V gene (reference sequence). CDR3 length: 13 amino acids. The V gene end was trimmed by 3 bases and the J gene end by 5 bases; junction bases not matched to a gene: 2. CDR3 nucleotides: TGTGCCAGTAGTATGGGGGACAGGACTGAAGCTTTCTTT. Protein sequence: CASSMGDRTEAFF. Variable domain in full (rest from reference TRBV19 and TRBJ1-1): DGGITQSPKYLFRKEGQNVTLSCEQNLNHDAMYWYRQDPGQGLRLIYYSQIVNDFQKGDIAEGYSVSREKKESFPLTVTSAQKNPTAFYLCASSMGDRTEAFFGQGTRLTVV.

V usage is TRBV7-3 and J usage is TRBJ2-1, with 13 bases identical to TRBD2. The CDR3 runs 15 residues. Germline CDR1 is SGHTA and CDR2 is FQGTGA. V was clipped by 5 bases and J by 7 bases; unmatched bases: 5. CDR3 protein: CASSLRTSGSNEQFF. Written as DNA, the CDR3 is TGTGCCAGCAGCCTCCGGACTAGCGGGAGTAATGAGCAGTTCTTC.

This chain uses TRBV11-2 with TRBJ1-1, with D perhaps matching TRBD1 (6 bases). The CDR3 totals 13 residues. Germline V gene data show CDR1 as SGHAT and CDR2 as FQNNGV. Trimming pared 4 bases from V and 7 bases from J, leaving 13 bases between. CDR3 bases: TGTGCCAGCAGCTCTCGACAGGAGGATGAAGCTTTCTTT. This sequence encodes CASSSRQEDEAFF.

DNA for the CDR3: TGCGCCAGCAGCTTTAGCGAAAGTTACAATGAGCAGTTCTTC. Encoded protein: CASSFSESYNEQFF. The V and J genes are TRBV5-1 and TRBJ2-1, with D perhaps TRBD2 (5 bases). The germline V gene has CDR1 SGHRS and CDR2 YFSETQ. V was trimmed by 2 bases and J by 4 bases, leaving 10 bases between them. The length of the CDR3 is 14 residues.